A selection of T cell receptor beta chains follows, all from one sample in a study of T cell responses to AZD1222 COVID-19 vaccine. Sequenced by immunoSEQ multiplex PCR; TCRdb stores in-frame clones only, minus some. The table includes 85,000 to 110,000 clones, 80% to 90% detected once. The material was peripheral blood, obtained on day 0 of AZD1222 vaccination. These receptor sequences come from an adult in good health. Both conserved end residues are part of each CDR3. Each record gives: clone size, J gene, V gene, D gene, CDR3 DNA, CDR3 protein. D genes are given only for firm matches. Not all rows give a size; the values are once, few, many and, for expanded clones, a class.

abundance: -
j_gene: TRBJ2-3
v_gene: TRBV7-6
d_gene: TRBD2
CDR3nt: TGTGCCAGCAGCTTACCCAGCGGGGCCACAGATACGCAGTATTTT
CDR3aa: CASSLPSGATDTQYF

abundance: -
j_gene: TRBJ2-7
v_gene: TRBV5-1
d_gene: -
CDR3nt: TGCGCCAGCAGCTTTGGGGAAACCTACTACGAGCAGTACTTC
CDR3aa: CASSFGETYYEQYF

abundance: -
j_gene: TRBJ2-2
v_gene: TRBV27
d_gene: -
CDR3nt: TGTGCCAGCAAGGGGACTCCCACCGGGGAGCTGTTTTTT
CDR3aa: CASKGTPTGELFF

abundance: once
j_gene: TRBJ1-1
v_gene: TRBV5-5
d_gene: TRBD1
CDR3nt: TGTGCCAGCGGGCCTTGGGACAGGGGGTTTGAAGCTTTCTTT
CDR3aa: CASGPWDRGFEAFF

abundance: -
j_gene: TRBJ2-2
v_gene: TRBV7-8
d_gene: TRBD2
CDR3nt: TGTGCCAGCAGCTTATTGGGGAGACTAGCGGGAATTTTGCCCGGGGAGCTGTTTTTT
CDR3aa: CASSLLGRLAGILPGELFF

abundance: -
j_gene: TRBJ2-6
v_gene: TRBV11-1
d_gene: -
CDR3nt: TGTGCCAGCAGCCAGCAGGGCCCCGGGGCCAACGTCCTGACTTTC
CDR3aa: CASSQQGPGANVLTF

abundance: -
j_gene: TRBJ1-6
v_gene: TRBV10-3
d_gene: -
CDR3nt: TGTGCCATCAGTGAGAGAGGGAACGATTCACCCCTCCACTTT
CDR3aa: CAISERGNDSPLHF

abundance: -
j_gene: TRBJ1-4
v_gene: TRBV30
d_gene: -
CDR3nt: TGTGCCTGGGGAGCCAAACTTGGACGGAGTGAAAAACTGTTTTTT
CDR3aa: CAWGAKLGRSEKLFF

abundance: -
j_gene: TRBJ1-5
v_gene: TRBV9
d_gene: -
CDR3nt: TGTGCCAGCAGCGCCCACAGTGGGCTGAATCAGCCCCAGCATTTT
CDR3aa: CASSAHSGLNQPQHF

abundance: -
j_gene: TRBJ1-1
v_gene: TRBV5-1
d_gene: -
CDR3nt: TGCGCCAGCAGCTACTGGACGGAAAACACTGAAGCTTTCTTT
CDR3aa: CASSYWTENTEAFF

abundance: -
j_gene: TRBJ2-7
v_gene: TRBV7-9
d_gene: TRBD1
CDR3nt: TGTGCCAGCAGCAAACTTGACAGGGGGCTCCCCTACGAGCAGTACTTC
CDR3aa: CASSKLDRGLPYEQYF

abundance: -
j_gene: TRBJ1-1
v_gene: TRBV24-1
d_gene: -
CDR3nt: TGTGCCACCAGTGATCCCAGGGGAAGCACTGAAGCTTTCTTT
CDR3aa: CATSDPRGSTEAFF

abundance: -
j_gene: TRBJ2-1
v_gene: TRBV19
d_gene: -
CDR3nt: TGTGCCAGTAACAACGTCGCGAGCTCCTACAATGAGCAGTTCTTC
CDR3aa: CASNNVASSYNEQFF

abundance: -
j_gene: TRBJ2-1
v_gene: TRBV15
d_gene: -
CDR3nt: TGTGCCACCAGCAGGACTAAGGGGGGGCCCGCCCAGGGTGAGCAGTTCTTC
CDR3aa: CATSRTKGGPAQGEQFF

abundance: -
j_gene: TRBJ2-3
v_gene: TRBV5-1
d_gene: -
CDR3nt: TGCGCCAGCAGCTTCGTGACCGGGACAGATACGCAGTATTTT
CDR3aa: CASSFVTGTDTQYF

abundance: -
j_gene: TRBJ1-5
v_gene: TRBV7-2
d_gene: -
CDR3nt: TGTGCCAGCAGCCAGGACAGCCCTGGTCAGCCCCAGCATTTT
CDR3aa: CASSQDSPGQPQHF

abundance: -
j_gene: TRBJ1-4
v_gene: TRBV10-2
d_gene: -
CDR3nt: TGCGCCAGCAGTGAGTCGGGTGTCGCTGAAAAACTGTTTTTT
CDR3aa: CASSESGVAEKLFF

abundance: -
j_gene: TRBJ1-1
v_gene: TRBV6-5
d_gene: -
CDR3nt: TGTGCCCTCGCCGAAGGGAACACTGAAGCTTTCTTT
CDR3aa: CALAEGNTEAFF

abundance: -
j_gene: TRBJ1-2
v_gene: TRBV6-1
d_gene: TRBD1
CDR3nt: TGTGCCAGCAGTGAAGGGACAGGGGTGGGAGGCTACACCTTC
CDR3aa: CASSEGTGVGGYTF

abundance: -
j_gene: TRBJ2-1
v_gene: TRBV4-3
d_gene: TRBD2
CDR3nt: TGCGCCAGCAGCCAAGATCCGGGACTAGCGGGAGTAAGGTTCTTC
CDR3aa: CASSQDPGLAGVRFF

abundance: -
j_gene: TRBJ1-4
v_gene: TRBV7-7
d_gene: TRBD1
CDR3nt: TGTGCTAGCAGCCCCGGACAGGGGAGTGAAAAACTGTTTTTT
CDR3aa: CASSPGQGSEKLFF

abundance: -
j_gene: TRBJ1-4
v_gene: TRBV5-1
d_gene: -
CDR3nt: TGCGCCAGCAGCCCCAGTCCCTTTGAAGTTGCAACTAATGAAAAACTGTTTTTT
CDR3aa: CASSPSPFEVATNEKLFF

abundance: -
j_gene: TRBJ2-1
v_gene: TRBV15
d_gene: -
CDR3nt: TGTGCCACCAGCAGAGGGGTAGAAGGTGAGCAGTTCTTC
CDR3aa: CATSRGVEGEQFF

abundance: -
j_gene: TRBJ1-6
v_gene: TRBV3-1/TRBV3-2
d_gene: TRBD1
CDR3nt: TGTGCCAGCAGCCAATGGGACAGGGGAAGTATCTTTAATTCACCCCTCCACTTT
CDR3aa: CASSQWDRGSIFNSPLHF

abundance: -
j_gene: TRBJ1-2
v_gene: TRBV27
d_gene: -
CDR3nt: TGTGCCAGCAGTCCCGCCCCCCCGTCTGGCTACACCTTC
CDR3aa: CASSPAPPSGYTF

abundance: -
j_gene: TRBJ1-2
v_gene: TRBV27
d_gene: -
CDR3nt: TGTGCCAGCAGTTTAAGGGGTGACAGGCTTAACTATGGCTACACCTTC
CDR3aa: CASSLRGDRLNYGYTF

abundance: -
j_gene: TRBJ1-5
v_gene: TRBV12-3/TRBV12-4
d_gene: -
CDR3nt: TGTGCCAGCAGGGGACGGGATCAGCCCCAGCATTTT
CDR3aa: CASRGRDQPQHF

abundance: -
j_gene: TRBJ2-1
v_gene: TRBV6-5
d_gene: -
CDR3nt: TGTGCCAGCAGTCGGGCGGGCTCCTACAATGAGCAGTTCTTC
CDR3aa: CASSRAGSYNEQFF

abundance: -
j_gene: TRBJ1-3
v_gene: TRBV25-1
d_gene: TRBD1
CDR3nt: TGTGCCAGCAGTGCCCACAGGGGCGTTGGAAACACCATATATTTT
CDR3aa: CASSAHRGVGNTIYF

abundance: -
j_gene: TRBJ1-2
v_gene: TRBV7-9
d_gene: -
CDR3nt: TGTGCCAGCAGCTTATCTGGCGGGGGACTCTATGGCTACACCTTC
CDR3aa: CASSLSGGGLYGYTF

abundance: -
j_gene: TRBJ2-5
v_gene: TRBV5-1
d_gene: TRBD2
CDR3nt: TGCGCCCGCCCGCGCGGGGGGGAAGGTGAGACCCAGTACTTC
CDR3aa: CARPRGGEGETQYF

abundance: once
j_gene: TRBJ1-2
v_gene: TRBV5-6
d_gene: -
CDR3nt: TGTGCCAGCAGCTTGGCAGGGGTAGGTGGCTACACCTTC
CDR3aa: CASSLAGVGGYTF

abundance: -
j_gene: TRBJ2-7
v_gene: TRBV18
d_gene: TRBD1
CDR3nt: TGTGCCAGCTCACCCGGGATACAGGGGGGCTCCTACGAGCAGTACTTC
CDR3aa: CASSPGIQGGSYEQYF

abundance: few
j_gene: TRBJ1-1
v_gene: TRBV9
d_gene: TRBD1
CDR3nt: TGTGCCAGCAGCCGACAGGGATCTCTGGGCACTGAAGCTTTCTTT
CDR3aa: CASSRQGSLGTEAFF

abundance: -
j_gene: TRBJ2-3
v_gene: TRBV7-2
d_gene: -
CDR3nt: TGTGCCAGCAGACGGGACCTCACAGATACGCAGTATTTT
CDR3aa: CASRRDLTDTQYF

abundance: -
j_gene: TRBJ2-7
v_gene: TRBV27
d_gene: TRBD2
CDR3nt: TGTGCCAGCAGGCGCGACAGACTAGCGGGAACCTACGAGCAGTACTTC
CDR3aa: CASRRDRLAGTYEQYF

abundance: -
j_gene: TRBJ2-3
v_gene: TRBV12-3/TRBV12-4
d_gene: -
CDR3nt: TGTGCCAGCAGTTCTAGCACGACGCAGTATTTT
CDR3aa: CASSSSTTQYF

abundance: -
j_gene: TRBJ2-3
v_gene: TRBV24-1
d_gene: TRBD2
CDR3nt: TGTGCCACCAGAGGGACTAGCGTAGGTACGCAGTATTTT
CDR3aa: CATRGTSVGTQYF